What follows are 23 T cell receptor beta chains derived from one specimen sequenced in a study of identical twins (dated by TCRdb to the mid-2010s). Library generation was performed with 5' RACE. TCRdb names Illumina HiSeq 2000 as the instrument used. In TCRdb, the public reads were trimmed at Q25 with fastp and aligned with MiXCR, with productive beta chains retained. For every CDR3 protein sequence, its rows merge into one entry that carries the most common genes and DNA. For this sample there are about 250,000 distinct CDR3 sequences; roughly 7.5% appear just once. Clones ranked in the top ten supply around 5% of the sample. This same sample was also part of a study on yellow fever vaccine responses in identical twins.

The sequenced material came from CD8+ T cells sorted from blood. The receptors here all came from a woman between 18 and 29 years old in good health.

This clonotype was seen a few times. This sequence joins TRBV27 and TRBJ2-3; the match to TRBD2 covers 7 bases. Germline CDR1 reads MNHEY; CDR2 reads SMNVEV (reference sequence). The CDR3 extends over 14 amino acids. The V gene end was trimmed by 7 bases and the J gene end by 2 bases; junction bases not matched to a gene: 6. The CDR3 loop is CASTTAGPTDTQYF. The CDR3 coding sequence is TGTGCCAGCACGACAGCGGGACCCACAGATACGCAGTATTTT.

The J gene is TRBJ2-1, the V gene TRBV10-1; unclear D gene. Germline CDR1 WNHNN, CDR2 SYGVQD (reference sequence). This CDR3 comprises 13 residues. V was trimmed by 2 bases and J by 5 bases, leaving 7 bases between them. CDR3 DNA sequence: TGCGCCAGCAGTGAGGGGGAACACAATGAGCAGTTCTTC. It translates to CASSEGEHNEQFF.

The sample holds a few counts of this clonotype. One end of the junction fails to match germline, which may point to a read error. The rearrangement links TRBV6-1 to TRBJ2-7; 10 nucleotides align to TRBD2. Per germline, CDR1 MNHNS and CDR2 SASEGT. The CDR3 has 15 amino acids. This chain's CDR3 is CASSEASGSAYEQYF. CDR3 sequence (DNA): TGTGCCAGCAGCGAAGCTAGCGGGAGTGCCTACGAGCAGTACTTC.

This clonotype was observed at least ten times. This chain links TRBV4-1 with TRBJ1-2; perhaps TRBD1 as D (6 bases). The CDR3 is 17 residues long. The ends were cut back, 3 bases at V and 1 base at J, with 18 bases in the middle. Germline V gene data show CDR1 as MGHRA and CDR2 as YSYEKL. CDR3 coding DNA: TGCGCCAGCAGCCAGTGGGGACAAGCGGATTTTAACTATGGCTACACCTTC. Its protein product is CASSQWGQADFNYGYTF.

This clonotype was counted between two and nine times. The gene calls are TRBV7-8 and TRBJ2-1; 8 positions agree with TRBD1. The length of the CDR3 is 16 residues. J lost 1 base, V lost 3 bases, and 5 bases had no gene match. Per germline, CDR1 SGHVS and CDR2 FQNEAQ. The CDR3 protein is CASSLPDRGSYNEQFF. CDR3 sequence (DNA): TGTGCCAGCAGCTTGCCCGACAGGGGTTCCTACAATGAGCAGTTCTTC.

This clonotype appeared a few times. This chain links TRBV28 with TRBJ2-7; either TRBD1 or TRBD2 may fit D (5 bases each). The V end lost 2 bases, the J end lost 2 bases, and 13 bases lay between the germline ends. The CDR3 consists of 15 residues. Germline-derived CDR1 and CDR2 are MDHEN and SYDVKM. The DNA of the CDR3 is TGTGCCAGCAGTTTAAGAGGGGTGGGGGCCTACGAGCAGTACTTC. This codes for CASSLRGVGAYEQYF.

This chain connects TRBV2 to TRBJ1-1; no firm D call. Germline V lookup: CDR1 SNHLY, CDR2 FYNNEI. The V and J ends lost 3 bases and 6 bases respectively, with 8 bases between them. The CDR3 contains 12 residues. The CDR3 DNA reads TGTGCCAGCAGTGATGAGAGACCTGAAGCTTTCTTT. Its translation is CASSDERPEAFF.

This clonotype was seen a few times. The J gene is TRBJ2-3, the V gene TRBV28; 7 nucleotides agree with TRBD1. V was pared by 5 bases and J by 0 bases, with 8 bases of the junction left unmatched. The CDR3 consists of 16 residues. The V gene's germline CDR1 is MDHEN and CDR2 SYDVKM. The CDR3 DNA follows: TGTGCCAGCAGTCCCCACAGGGGATCTAGCACAGATACGCAGTATTTT. Its translation: CASSPHRGSSTDTQYF.

This sequence joins TRBV21-1 and TRBJ2-7. TRBV21-1 is a recognized pseudogene. This CDR3 spans 16 amino acids. The CDR3 DNA reads TGTGCCAGCAGCAACCTTCGGTGGGTTAAAACCTACGAGCAGTACGTC. This gives the protein CASSNLRWVKTYEQYV.

The V call is TRBV27, the J call TRBJ2-1, with 7 bases aligning to TRBD1. Germline CDR1 MNHEY, CDR2 SMNVEV (reference sequence). The CDR3 is made up of 14 amino acids. Germline trimming cut 5 bases from V and 2 bases from J; bases unmatched to any gene: 3. In DNA form, the CDR3 reads TGTGCCAGCAGTGACGGACAGGCCTACAATGAGCAGTTCTTC. Translating it yields CASSDGQAYNEQFF.

This clonotype occurred many times. This chain uses TRBV28 with TRBJ2-5; D is tentatively TRBD1 or TRBD2 (5 bases each). This CDR3 region has 11 residues. Trimming took 9 bases from V and 5 from J, leaving 10 bases between them. Germline CDR1 and CDR2: MDHEN and SYDVKM. The CDR3 DNA reads as TGTGCCAGTTTAGGGACGGAGACCCAGTACTTC. This gives the protein CASLGTETQYF.

This clonotype was observed many times. The chain links TRBV27 to TRBJ2-1; D may be TRBD1 (6 bases). The CDR3 totals 14 residues. CDR1 is MNHEY, CDR2 SMNVEV, per germline (reference sequence). V lost 7 bases and J 2 bases, leaving 12 bases between the germline ends. In DNA, the CDR3 is TGTGCCAGCACCCTGACAGGAACCTACAATGAGCAGTTCTTC. It is translated as CASTLTGTYNEQFF.

CDR3 coding DNA: TGTGCCAGCAGCTTAGATCTGGGACTACCAAACACCGGGGAGCTGTTTTTT. Translating it yields CASSLDLGLPNTGELFF. The rearrangement uses TRBV7-6 and TRBJ2-2; TRBD2 agrees at 7 bases. The ends lost 1 base at V and 2 bases at J; junction bases unmatched: 7. The CDR3 covers 17 residues. Germline CDR1 reads SGHVS; CDR2 reads FNYEAQ.

The chain has TRBV6-1 and TRBJ2-1; 12 nucleotides line up with TRBD2. Germline V gives CDR1 MNHNS, CDR2 SASEGT. CDR3 length: 14 amino acids. With V trimmed by 8 bases and J by 5 bases, 4 bases remained unmatched. In DNA form, the CDR3 reads TGTGCCAGCCAAACTAGCGGGGGGAACAATGAGCAGTTCTTC. Amino acid sequence: CASQTSGGNNEQFF.

This clonotype was observed at least ten times. The genes are TRBV11-2 and TRBJ2-1; D not certain. This CDR3 contains 11 residues. Germline-derived CDR1 and CDR2 are SGHAT and FQNNGV. Trimming shortened V by 1 base and J by 9 bases, and 4 bases separated the two germline ends. This CDR3 is CASSLVPEQFF. DNA for the CDR3: TGTGCCAGCAGCTTAGTTCCTGAGCAGTTCTTC.

Many counts were recorded for this clonotype. The chain has TRBV24-1 and TRBJ1-5, with D uncertain. V was trimmed by 4 bases and J by 1 base, leaving 7 bases between them. This CDR3 comprises 14 residues. Per germline, CDR1 KGHDR and CDR2 SFDVKD. Here the CDR3 reads CATSDIVSNQPQHF. The CDR3 DNA follows: TGTGCCACCAGTGACATCGTGAGCAATCAGCCCCAGCATTTT.

The J gene is TRBJ2-1, the V gene TRBV12-3 or TRBV12-4; 8 nucleotides agree with TRBD2. The CDR3 is 16 amino acids. V was pared by 6 bases and J by 5 bases, with 12 bases of the junction left unmatched. The CDR3 reads CASSLGAGGPDNEQFF. CDR3 DNA: TGTGCCAGCAGCTTGGGGGCGGGGGGCCCTGACAATGAGCAGTTCTTC.

At least ten counts were recorded for this clonotype. The CDR3: CSVPAGANTGELFF. The DNA for the CDR3 is TGCAGCGTTCCGGCAGGGGCAAACACCGGGGAGCTGTTTTTT. This chain links TRBV29-1 with TRBJ2-2; D perhaps matches TRBD1 (6 bases). Per germline, CDR1 SQVTM and CDR2 ANQGSEA. The CDR3 has 14 amino acids. V lost 5 bases and J 2 bases, leaving 12 bases between the germline ends.

There are many counts of this clonotype. The rearrangement links TRBV5-1 to TRBJ2-5, with D tentatively TRBD1 or TRBD2 (6 bases each). CDR1 and CDR2 from the germline V gene are SGHRS and YFSETQ. V lost 0 bases and J lost 1, with 16 bases in between. The CDR3 runs to 17 residues. The CDR3 loop is CASSLESRGPSQETQYF. CDR3 in DNA: TGCGCCAGCAGCTTGGAGTCCCGGGGGCCGTCCCAAGAGACCCAGTACTTC.

J is TRBJ1-1 and V is TRBV25-1; the D is unclear. The ends were cut back, 8 bases at V and 3 bases at J, with 13 bases in the middle. The CDR3 consists of 13 residues. Germline V gene sequence: CDR1 MGHDK, CDR2 SYGVNS. The CDR3 DNA follows: TGTGCCAGCCAGACCGGGGTTTACACTGAAGCTTTCTTT. Its protein product is CASQTGVYTEAFF.

This clonotype was detected many times. The rearrangement links TRBV13 to TRBJ2-1; 8 bases are shared with TRBD2. Germline CDR1 is PRHDT and CDR2 is FYEKMQ (reference sequence). The CDR3 covers 16 residues. V shed 2 bases and J 7 bases; nucleotides not matched to a gene: 10. CDR3 protein: CASSLRTGGPGNEQFF. In DNA, the CDR3 is TGTGCCAGCAGCTTAAGAACGGGAGGGCCGGGGAATGAGCAGTTCTTC.

The J gene is TRBJ2-3, the V gene TRBV20-1, with 7 bases matching TRBD2. V shed 0 bases and J 5 bases; nucleotides not matched to a gene: 8. CDR1 is DFQATT, CDR2 SNEGSKA, per germline (reference sequence). The CDR3 is 15 residues long. CDR3 in DNA: TGCAGTGCTAGAGATCGCGGGAGATTGAGAGATACGCAGTATTTT. Residues: CSARDRGRLRDTQYF.

The table lists this clonotype with many counts. The chain couples TRBV6-1 to TRBJ2-3, with 8 nucleotides matching TRBD1. J gave up 2 bases and V 7 bases, and 8 bases lay outside the gene matches. Germline assignment: CDR1 MNHNS and CDR2 SASEGT. The CDR3 extends over 15 amino acids. The CDR3 bases are TGTGCCAGCACCAACTCAGGGGGCAACACAGATACGCAGTATTTT. This translates into CASTNSGGNTDTQYF.